This T cell receptor (beta chain) was profiled in a study of regulatory T cells in long-lasting Graves disease. Findings and limits, study-wide: With persistent disease, TRBV28, TRBJ1-2 and TRBJ2-5 were the favored segments. Since the sample size was small, accuracy may have been reduced.

The CDR3 spans 14 residues. Germline V gene data show CDR1 as MNHEY and CDR2 as SMNVEV (reference sequence). Trimming cost V 3 bases and J 0 bases, with 3 bases left between them. Comment on this clonotype: The antigen is undetermined.

For TCR beta, libraries came from iRepertoire HTBI primers and Arm-PCR of CDR3 regions. Each CDR3 protein gets one entry after TCRdb re-called the multiplex PCR reads with MiXCR. The sample lists 450,000 to 600,000 distinct CDR3 sequences; approximately 13% were seen once. Time point given: newly diagnosed GD, antithyroid drugs for less than 3 months. Isolated PBMC RNA provided the starting material for the TCR library. The same data also went into a second study, on T cells in Graves' hyperthyroidism and ophthalmopathy.

The clonotype comes from a young man with Graves disease. The sequencing used peripheral blood mononuclear cells (PBMCs), collected at new diagnosis, from a patient treated with antithyroid drugs. This chain connects TRBV27 to TRBJ2-6; D not resolved. CDR3 nucleotide sequence: TGTGCCAGCAGTTTTATCTCTGGGGCCAACGTCCTGACTTTC. Protein: CASSFISGANVLTF.